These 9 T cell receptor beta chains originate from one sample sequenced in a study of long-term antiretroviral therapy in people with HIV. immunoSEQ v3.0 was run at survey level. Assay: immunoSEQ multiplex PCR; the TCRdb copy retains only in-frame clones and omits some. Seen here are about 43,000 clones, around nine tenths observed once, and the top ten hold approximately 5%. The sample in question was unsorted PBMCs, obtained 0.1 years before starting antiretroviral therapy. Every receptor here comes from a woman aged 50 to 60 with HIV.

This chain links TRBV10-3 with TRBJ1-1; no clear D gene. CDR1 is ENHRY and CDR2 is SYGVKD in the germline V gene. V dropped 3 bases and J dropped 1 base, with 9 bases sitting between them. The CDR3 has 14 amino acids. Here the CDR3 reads CAISDSQKNTEAFF. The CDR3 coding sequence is TGTGCCATCAGTGACTCACAAAAGAACACTGAAGCTTTCTTT.

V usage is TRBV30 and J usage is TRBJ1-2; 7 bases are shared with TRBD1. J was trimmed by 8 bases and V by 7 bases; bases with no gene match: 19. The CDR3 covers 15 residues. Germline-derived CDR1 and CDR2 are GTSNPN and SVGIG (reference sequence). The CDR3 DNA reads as TGTGCCTCGGGACGATTCGGGACAGCTTCGGAGGGCTACACCTTC. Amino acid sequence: CASGRFGTASEGYTF.

In nucleotides, the CDR3 is TGTGCCAGCAGCTTACCCTCAAGGACACTAGATGGAGATGGCTACACCTTC. This gives the protein CASSLPSRTLDGDGYTF. The rearrangement links TRBV11-3 to TRBJ1-2; D is possibly TRBD1 (5 bases). Germline CDR1 reads SGHNT; CDR2 reads YENEEA. V was shortened by 2 bases and J by 6 bases, with 22 bases between the two germline ends. CDR3 size: 17 residues.

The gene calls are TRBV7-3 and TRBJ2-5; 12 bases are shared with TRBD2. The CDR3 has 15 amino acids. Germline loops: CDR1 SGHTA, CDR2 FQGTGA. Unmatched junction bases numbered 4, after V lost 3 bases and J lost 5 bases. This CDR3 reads CASSFLGTSGETQYF. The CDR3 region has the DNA TGTGCCAGCAGCTTCCTCGGGACTAGCGGGGAGACCCAGTACTTC.

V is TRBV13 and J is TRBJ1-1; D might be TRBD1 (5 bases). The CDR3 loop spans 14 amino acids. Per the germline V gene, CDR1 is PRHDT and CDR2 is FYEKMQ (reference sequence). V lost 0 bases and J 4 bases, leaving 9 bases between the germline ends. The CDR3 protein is CASSLGQGGTEAFF. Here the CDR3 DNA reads TGTGCCAGCAGCTTAGGGCAGGGTGGCACTGAAGCTTTCTTT.

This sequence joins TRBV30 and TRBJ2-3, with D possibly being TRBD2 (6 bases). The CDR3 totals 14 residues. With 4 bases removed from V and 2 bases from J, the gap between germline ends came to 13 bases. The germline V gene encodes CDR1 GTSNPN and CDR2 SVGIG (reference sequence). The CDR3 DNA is TGTGCCTGGACCCCGGGACTCCACACAGATACGCAGTATTTT. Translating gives CAWTPGLHTDTQYF.

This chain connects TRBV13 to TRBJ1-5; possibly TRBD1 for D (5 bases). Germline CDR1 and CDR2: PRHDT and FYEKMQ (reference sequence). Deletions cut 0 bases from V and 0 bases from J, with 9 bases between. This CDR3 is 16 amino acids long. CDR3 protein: CASSLGGLYSNQPQHF. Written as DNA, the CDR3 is TGTGCCAGCAGCTTAGGGGGACTTTATAGCAATCAGCCCCAGCATTTT.

Here the CDR3 reads CASSQVQGQPQHF. The CDR3 DNA sequence: TGCGCCAGCAGCCAAGTACAGGGACAGCCCCAGCATTTT. The gene calls are TRBV4-1 and TRBJ1-5, with D perhaps TRBD1 (6 bases). CDR1 and CDR2 from the germline V gene are MGHRA and YSYEKL. V was clipped by 1 base and J by 7 bases, with 8 bases between them. The CDR3 sequence is 13 residues long.

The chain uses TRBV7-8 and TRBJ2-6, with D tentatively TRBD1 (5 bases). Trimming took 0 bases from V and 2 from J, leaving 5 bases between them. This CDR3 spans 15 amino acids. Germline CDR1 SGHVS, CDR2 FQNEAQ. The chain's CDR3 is CASSLATAGANVLTF. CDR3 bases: TGTGCCAGCAGCTTAGCGACAGCTGGGGCCAACGTCCTGACTTTC.